Listed here are 30 T cell receptor beta chains from one sample, sequenced in a study of T cells expressing NK-cell markers. TCRdb processed the 5' RACE reads again and assigns one entry to each CDR3 protein, with no DNA. The sample has approximately 110,000 distinct CDR3 sequences; the top ten hold approximately 17%. Specimen: blood T cells: a sorted CD56 or NKG2C T cell subset, CD4+ or CD8+ T cells, or bulk PBMC T cells (not recorded which). All receptors derive from a woman between 18 and 69 years old in good health.

V and J are TRBV27 and TRBJ2-1; TCRdb's D call of TRBD1 is untestable without DNA. The germline V gene has CDR1 MNHEY and CDR2 SMNVEV (reference sequence). The CDR3 extends over 15 amino acids. CDR3 protein: CASSFRGQGWNEQFF.

The rearrangement links TRBV10-3 to TRBJ2-3. The CDR3 has 15 residues. Germline CDR1 ENHRY, CDR2 SYGVKD. CDR3 region: CAISESSTSTDTQYF.

This chain links TRBV5-5 with TRBJ1-1; the TRBD1 assignment by TCRdb is unverifiable without DNA. The CDR3 spans 13 residues. Germline CDR1 SGHKS, CDR2 YYEKEE (reference sequence). The CDR3 loop is CASSFGRNTEAFF.

This chain uses TRBV12-3 or TRBV12-4 with TRBJ2-2; TCRdb returns TRBD1, unconfirmable since there is no DNA. This CDR3 is 14 amino acids long. CDR3 amino acids: CASSIVGDTGELFF.

The V gene is TRBV7-9, the J gene TRBJ2-6; the D call of TRBD1 rests on TCRdb alone, since no DNA is present to check it. The length of the CDR3 is 15 residues. Looked up from germline, CDR1 is SEHNR and CDR2 is FQNEAQ (reference sequence). CDR3: CAGEVGSSGANVLTF.

The chain combines TRBV12-3 or TRBV12-4 with TRBJ1-1; there is no DNA to check the TCRdb D call of TRBD1. The CDR3 runs 17 residues. The chain's CDR3 is CASSDHPGVGANTEAFF.

The chain uses TRBV19 and TRBJ2-6; TCRdb outputs TRBD2, but without DNA this stays unchecked. The CDR3 loop spans 15 amino acids. The germline V gene has CDR1 LNHDA and CDR2 SQIVND (reference sequence). The CDR3 spells CASSPTSSWANVLTF.

The chain uses TRBV25-1 and TRBJ1-3; TCRdb returns TRBD1, unconfirmable since there is no DNA. CDR3 length: 16 residues. The germline CDR1 and CDR2 sequences are MGHDK and SYGVNS. The CDR3 protein is CASSEPPAGAGNTIYF.

The chain uses TRBV11-2 and TRBJ1-1. Germline lookup yields CDR1 SGHAT and CDR2 FQNNGV. There are 13 residues in the CDR3. The CDR3 loop reads CASSLAANTEAFF.

The rearrangement joins TRBV2 to TRBJ2-1; lacking DNA, the TRBD1 call made by TCRdb goes unchecked. The CDR3 loop spans 15 amino acids. CDR1 is SNHLY, CDR2 FYNNEI, per germline. Here the CDR3 reads CASSVGGSLGNEQFF.

The chain carries TRBV27 and TRBJ2-7; TCRdb indicates TRBD2, and absent DNA this call remains unverified. Germline loops: CDR1 MNHEY, CDR2 SMNVEV (reference sequence). The CDR3 totals 16 residues. The CDR3 loop reads CASSYPRLTGLNEQYF.

The V gene is TRBV7-3, the J gene TRBJ2-6; without DNA, the TCRdb call of TRBD1 cannot be checked. Germline lookup yields CDR1 SGHTA and CDR2 FQGTGA. The CDR3 is made up of 17 amino acids. The chain's CDR3 is CASSPTGGGSGANVLTF.

This chain links TRBV7-9 with TRBJ2-1; with no DNA, the TCRdb D assignment of TRBD1 cannot be verified. CDR1 and CDR2 (germline): SEHNR, FQNEAQ (reference sequence). The CDR3 loop spans 15 amino acids. CDR3 residues: CASSLGGIGYNEQFF.

The CDR3 sequence is CASSWTSGTYEQYF. This rearrangement joins TRBV27 to TRBJ2-7; TCRdb indicates TRBD2, and absent DNA this call remains unverified. There are 14 residues in the CDR3. Germline CDR1 reads MNHEY; CDR2 reads SMNVEV (reference sequence).

The chain couples TRBV7-9 to TRBJ2-1; TCRdb selects TRBD2, and the lack of DNA leaves this call unchecked. Germline CDR1 and CDR2: SEHNR and FQNEAQ (reference sequence). This CDR3 spans 14 amino acids. This CDR3 reads CASSLVYRGPEQFF.

The chain's CDR3 is CSVEGQGGVQEETQYF. This chain connects TRBV29-1 to TRBJ2-5; with no DNA, the TCRdb D assignment of TRBD1 cannot be verified. The CDR3 totals 16 residues. Germline loops: CDR1 SQVTM, CDR2 ANQGSEA.

The CDR3 is CASTTWGNEQFF. This chain joins TRBV12-3 or TRBV12-4 and TRBJ2-1. There are 12 residues in the CDR3.

The V and J genes are TRBV6-1 and TRBJ2-5; absent DNA, TCRdb's TRBD1 call cannot be checked. The CDR3 totals 13 residues. Per germline, CDR1 MNHNS and CDR2 SASEGT. The CDR3 region is CASRLGRGETQYF.

J is TRBJ2-5 and V is TRBV25-1; the D call of TRBD1 rests on TCRdb alone, since no DNA is present to check it. This CDR3 region has 15 residues. Per germline, CDR1 MGHDK and CDR2 SYGVNS. CDR3 amino acids: CASSEGYRAMETQYF. The whole variable domain, remainder taken from reference TRBV25-1 and TRBJ2-5, is EADIYQTPRYLVIGTGKKITLECSQTMGHDKMYWYQQDPGMELHLIHYSYGVNSTEKGDLSSESTVSRIRTEHFPLTLESARPSHTSQYLCASSEGYRAMETQYFGPGTRLLVL.

The V and J genes are TRBV19 and TRBJ2-3; lacking DNA, the TRBD1 call made by TCRdb goes unchecked. Germline CDR1 LNHDA, CDR2 SQIVND (reference sequence). The CDR3 length is 15 residues. The CDR3 protein is CASSTQGWSTDTQYF.

CDR3 sequence: CASLGRDRGPGELFF. The rearrangement joins TRBV19 to TRBJ2-2; TCRdb's D call, TRBD1, is unchecked because there is no DNA. Germline V lookup: CDR1 LNHDA, CDR2 SQIVND (reference sequence). The CDR3 contains 15 residues.

The chain is built from TRBV12-3 or TRBV12-4 and TRBJ1-4; the TRBD1 assignment by TCRdb is unverifiable without DNA. This CDR3 is 15 amino acids long. The CDR3 reads CASSPGRTDGEKLFF.

The chain is built from TRBV6-5 and TRBJ1-6. This CDR3 is built from 13 residues. Germline V gene data show CDR1 as MNHEY and CDR2 as SVGAGI. CDR3 loop: CASSYVGNSPLHF.

The J gene is TRBJ2-3, the V gene TRBV7-2; the TRBD2 assignment by TCRdb is unverifiable without DNA. Germline CDR1 SGHTA, CDR2 FQGNSA. The CDR3 length is 18 residues. CDR3 sequence: CASSSFLLVAGITDTQYF.

The chain is built from TRBV4-1 and TRBJ1-1; absent DNA, TCRdb's TRBD1 call cannot be checked. Looked up from germline, CDR1 is MGHRA and CDR2 is YSYEKL. There are 14 residues in the CDR3. The CDR3 sequence is CASSQVRGAAEAFF.

The chain is built from TRBV5-1 and TRBJ2-7; as DNA is missing, the TRBD2 call by TCRdb cannot be tested. The CDR3 is 14 residues long. Germline values: CDR1 SGHRS, CDR2 YFSETQ. The CDR3 loop reads CASSLEGLAYEQYF.

This rearrangement joins TRBV29-1 to TRBJ2-1. This CDR3 contains 11 residues. Germline CDR1 SQVTM, CDR2 ANQGSEA. This chain's CDR3 is CSAPSEGEQFF.

The V and J genes are TRBV4-1 and TRBJ1-5; TCRdb's D gene call, TRBD1, goes unchecked for lack of DNA. CDR1 is MGHRA and CDR2 is YSYEKL in the germline V gene. The CDR3 runs 14 residues. CDR3 region: CASSQTGSDQPQHF.

The chain couples TRBV14 to TRBJ1-4; the TRBD1 assignment by TCRdb is unverifiable without DNA. The CDR3 covers 17 residues. Germline V gene lookup returns CDR1 SGHDN and CDR2 FVKESK. The CDR3 sequence is CASSQDEVRGAREKLFF.

The genes are TRBV6-1 and TRBJ1-1; TCRdb's D call, TRBD1, is unchecked because there is no DNA. The germline CDR1 and CDR2 sequences are MNHNS and SASEGT. This CDR3 is 13 amino acids long. The CDR3: CASSQGGATEAFF.